Shown below are 5 T cell receptor beta chains from a single sample sequenced in a study of vaccination effects on CD4 cells after COVID-19. For these receptors, no antigen is known. The culture ran for about eleven days before CD4+ T cells were isolated. The table came from immunoSEQ multiplex PCR; TCRdb's copy has only in-frame clones and leaves some out. The data show about 51,000 clones, with 60% to 80% seen just once and roughly 8.7% held by the top ten. The source material was CD4+ T cells from PBMCs cultured without peptide, sampled before COVID-19 vaccination. These receptors came from a human donor who had a prior SARS-CoV-2 infection.

The chain joins TRBV7-8 to TRBJ2-7; no clear D gene. V lost 1 base and J lost 4, with 11 bases in between. Germline V gene sequence: CDR1 SGHVS, CDR2 FQNEAQ. This CDR3 contains 14 residues. CDR3 amino acids: CASSLGPTAYEQYF. The CDR3, as DNA: TGTGCCAGCAGCTTAGGGCCCACCGCATACGAGCAGTACTTC. The variable domain in full, with the rest retrieved from reference TRBV7-8 and TRBJ2-7, is GAGVSQSPRYKVAKRGQDVALRCDPISGHVSLFWYQQALGQGPEFLTYFQNEAQLDKSGLPSDRFFAERPEGSVSTLKIQRTQQEDSAVYLCASSLGPTAYEQYFGPGTRLTVT.

V and J are TRBV27 and TRBJ1-4; 7 positions agree with TRBD1. This CDR3 has 14 amino acids. From germline, CDR1 is MNHEY and CDR2 SMNVEV (reference sequence). V dropped 3 bases and J dropped 4; count of bases not matched to a gene: 2. The CDR3 DNA follows: TGTGCCAGCAGTTTGGGACAGTATAATGAAAAACTGTTTTTT. This encodes CASSLGQYNEKLFF.

This clone has more than one count but fewer than ten. This CDR3 reads CASSHRDSERGANYEQYF. The CDR3 coding sequence is TGTGCCAGCAGCCACCGGGACAGTGAACGAGGGGCCAACTACGAGCAGTACTTC. The rearrangement links TRBV4-2 to TRBJ2-7, with 7 bases that match TRBD1. Germline V gene lookup returns CDR1 LGHNA and CDR2 YNFKEQ. The CDR3 consists of 18 residues. Trimming removed 3 bases from V and 3 bases from J; junction bases left unmatched: 17.

The rearrangement joins TRBV24-1 to TRBJ2-3, with 10 positions matching TRBD2. The V gene's germline CDR1 is KGHDR and CDR2 SFDVKD. Trimming at V came to 3 bases and at J to 2 bases, leaving 4 bases not matched to a gene. This CDR3 is built from 16 residues. The CDR3 loop reads CATSDPSGGLTDTQYF. The CDR3 region has the DNA TGTGCCACCAGTGATCCTAGCGGGGGACTCACAGATACGCAGTATTTT.

The chain joins TRBV15 to TRBJ2-1; D is uncertain. Looked up from germline, CDR1 is LNHNV and CDR2 is YYDKDF (reference sequence). V shed 0 bases and J shed 2 bases, with 8 bases lying between them. CDR3 size: 15 residues. The CDR3 DNA follows: TGTGCCACCAGCAGAGATAGTCATACCTACAATGAGCAGTTCTTC. It specifies CATSRDSHTYNEQFF.